These 10 T cell receptor beta chains were all obtained from the same sample, sequenced in a study of glioma-infiltrating T cells. Amplification of TCR alpha and beta CDR3 regions from RNA used iRepertoire nested multiplex PCR. MiXCR was run by TCRdb on the multiplex PCR reads, yielding one entry per CDR3 protein. The sample shows about 400,000 distinct CDR3 sequences, more than 35% of them seen only once. Sample: glioma tissue, nonneoplastic brain tissue, or PBMCs (not recorded which). All receptors derive from a human donor with low-grade glioma or glioblastoma, undergoing nonglioma brain surgery, or in good health (not recorded which).

This clonotype appeared many times. This rearrangement joins TRBV6-1 to TRBJ1-1; D is possibly TRBD1 (5 bases). This CDR3 contains 12 residues. In germline, CDR1 is MNHNS, CDR2 SASEGT. The V end was cut by 3 bases, the J end by 4 bases, with 6 bases between. The CDR3 spells CASSDRVTEAFF. For the CDR3, the DNA is TGTGCCAGCAGTGACAGGGTCACTGAAGCTTTCTTT.

This clonotype was detected only a few times. The chain is built from TRBV7-3 and TRBJ2-3; tentatively, D is TRBD1 (6 bases). From germline, CDR1 is SGHTA and CDR2 FQGTGA. CDR3 length equals 14 residues. V lost 6 bases and J lost 4, with 14 bases in between. The chain's CDR3 is CASSYGQPPDTQYF. The CDR3 region has the DNA TGTGCCAGCAGTTACGGACAGCCCCCAGATACGCAGTATTTT.

This clonotype was detected a few times. The CDR3 reads CASSHAFLEAQYF. The CDR3, as DNA: TGTGCCAGCAGCCACGCCTTCCTCGAGGCGCAGTATTTT. The rearrangement uses TRBV4-2 and TRBJ2-3; D is uncertain. The CDR3 runs to 13 residues. CDR1 and CDR2 from the germline V gene are LGHNA and YNFKEQ. Deletions cut 3 bases from V and 10 bases from J, with 14 bases between.

This chain joins TRBV20-1 and TRBJ2-3, with 7 bases fitting TRBD1. Germline V CDR1 and CDR2: DFQATT, SNEGSKA (reference sequence). The CDR3 runs to 12 residues. The ends lost 3 bases at V and 4 bases at J; junction bases unmatched: 1. DNA for the CDR3: TGCAGTGCTAGTCAGGGGGCAGATACGCAGTATTTT. It specifies CSASQGADTQYF.

The chain combines TRBV19 with TRBJ1-2; 7 bases align to TRBD1. This CDR3 is built from 14 residues. Germline CDR1 is LNHDA and CDR2 is SQIVND (reference sequence). With 8 bases clipped from V and 2 bases from J, the junction kept 8 bases outside the gene matches. The CDR3 nucleotides read TGTGCCAGTGGCGGGGACAGTCCGAACTATGGCTACACCTTC. As protein: CASGGDSPNYGYTF.

The chain uses TRBV20-1 and TRBJ1-5; unclear D gene. V was shortened by 1 base and J by 6 bases, with 7 bases between the two germline ends. The CDR3 covers 12 residues. In germline, CDR1 is DFQATT, CDR2 SNEGSKA (reference sequence). The CDR3 bases are TGCAGTGCTAGAGTCGACGGTCAGCCCCAGCATTTT. It encodes CSARVDGQPQHF.

V and J are TRBV10-3 and TRBJ2-2, with D possibly being TRBD2 (6 bases). The germline V gene encodes CDR1 ENHRY and CDR2 SYGVKD. The CDR3 totals 15 residues. Between the trimmed V and J ends, which lost 10 bases and 1 base, there was a span of 16 bases. The CDR3 DNA sequence: TGTGCCAGCAGCTTATATAGCGGGAACACCGGGGAGCTGTTTTTT. The encoded protein is CASSLYSGNTGELFF.

This clonotype was recorded at least ten times. The chain couples TRBV28 to TRBJ1-4, with TRBD1 matching 8 bases. With V trimmed by 5 bases and J by 5 bases, 7 bases remained unmatched. Germline CDR1 is MDHEN and CDR2 is SYDVKM. The CDR3 extends over 15 amino acids. The CDR3 bases are TGTGCCAGCAGTCCACGGGACAGGAGGAATGAAAAACTGTTTTTT. Translating it yields CASSPRDRRNEKLFF.

This chain connects TRBV2 to TRBJ2-7; D may be TRBD2 (5 bases). In germline, CDR1 is SNHLY, CDR2 FYNNEI. CDR3 size: 13 residues. The germline V and J ends were trimmed by 3 bases and 2 bases, with 8 bases remaining between them. The CDR3 DNA sequence: TGTGCCAGCAGTGACCCGGGGACCTACGAGCAGTACTTC. Protein: CASSDPGTYEQYF.

This clonotype was seen a few times. The gene calls are TRBV2 and TRBJ2-1; TRBD2 matches at 10 bases. The CDR3 sequence is 13 residues long. CDR1 and CDR2 from the germline V gene are SNHLY and FYNNEI. After removal of 10 bases from V and 4 bases from J, the junction contained 4 bases not matched to a gene. The DNA for the CDR3 is TGTGCCACCGGACTAGCGGAATACAATGAGCAGTTCTTC. Protein product: CATGLAEYNEQFF.